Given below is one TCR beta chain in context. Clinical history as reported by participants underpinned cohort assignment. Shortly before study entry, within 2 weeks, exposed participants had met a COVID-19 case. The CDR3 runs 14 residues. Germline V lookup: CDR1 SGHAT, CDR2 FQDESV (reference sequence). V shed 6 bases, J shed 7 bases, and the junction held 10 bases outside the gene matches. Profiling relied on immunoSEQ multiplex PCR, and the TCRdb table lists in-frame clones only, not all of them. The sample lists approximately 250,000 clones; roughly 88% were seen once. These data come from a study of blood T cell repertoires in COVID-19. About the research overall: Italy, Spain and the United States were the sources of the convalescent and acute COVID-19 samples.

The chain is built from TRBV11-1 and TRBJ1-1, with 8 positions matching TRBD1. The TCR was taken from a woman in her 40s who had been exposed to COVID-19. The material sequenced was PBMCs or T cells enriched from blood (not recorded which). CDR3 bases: TGTGCCAGCAGGAGGGACAGGCTGATCGGTGAAGCTTTCTTT. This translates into CASRRDRLIGEAFF. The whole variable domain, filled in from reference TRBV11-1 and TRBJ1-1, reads EAEVAQSPRYKITEKSQAVAFWCDPISGHATLYWYRQILGQGPELLVQFQDESVVDDSQLPKDRFSAERLKGVDSTLKIQPAELGDSAMYLCASRRDRLIGEAFFGQGTRLTVV.